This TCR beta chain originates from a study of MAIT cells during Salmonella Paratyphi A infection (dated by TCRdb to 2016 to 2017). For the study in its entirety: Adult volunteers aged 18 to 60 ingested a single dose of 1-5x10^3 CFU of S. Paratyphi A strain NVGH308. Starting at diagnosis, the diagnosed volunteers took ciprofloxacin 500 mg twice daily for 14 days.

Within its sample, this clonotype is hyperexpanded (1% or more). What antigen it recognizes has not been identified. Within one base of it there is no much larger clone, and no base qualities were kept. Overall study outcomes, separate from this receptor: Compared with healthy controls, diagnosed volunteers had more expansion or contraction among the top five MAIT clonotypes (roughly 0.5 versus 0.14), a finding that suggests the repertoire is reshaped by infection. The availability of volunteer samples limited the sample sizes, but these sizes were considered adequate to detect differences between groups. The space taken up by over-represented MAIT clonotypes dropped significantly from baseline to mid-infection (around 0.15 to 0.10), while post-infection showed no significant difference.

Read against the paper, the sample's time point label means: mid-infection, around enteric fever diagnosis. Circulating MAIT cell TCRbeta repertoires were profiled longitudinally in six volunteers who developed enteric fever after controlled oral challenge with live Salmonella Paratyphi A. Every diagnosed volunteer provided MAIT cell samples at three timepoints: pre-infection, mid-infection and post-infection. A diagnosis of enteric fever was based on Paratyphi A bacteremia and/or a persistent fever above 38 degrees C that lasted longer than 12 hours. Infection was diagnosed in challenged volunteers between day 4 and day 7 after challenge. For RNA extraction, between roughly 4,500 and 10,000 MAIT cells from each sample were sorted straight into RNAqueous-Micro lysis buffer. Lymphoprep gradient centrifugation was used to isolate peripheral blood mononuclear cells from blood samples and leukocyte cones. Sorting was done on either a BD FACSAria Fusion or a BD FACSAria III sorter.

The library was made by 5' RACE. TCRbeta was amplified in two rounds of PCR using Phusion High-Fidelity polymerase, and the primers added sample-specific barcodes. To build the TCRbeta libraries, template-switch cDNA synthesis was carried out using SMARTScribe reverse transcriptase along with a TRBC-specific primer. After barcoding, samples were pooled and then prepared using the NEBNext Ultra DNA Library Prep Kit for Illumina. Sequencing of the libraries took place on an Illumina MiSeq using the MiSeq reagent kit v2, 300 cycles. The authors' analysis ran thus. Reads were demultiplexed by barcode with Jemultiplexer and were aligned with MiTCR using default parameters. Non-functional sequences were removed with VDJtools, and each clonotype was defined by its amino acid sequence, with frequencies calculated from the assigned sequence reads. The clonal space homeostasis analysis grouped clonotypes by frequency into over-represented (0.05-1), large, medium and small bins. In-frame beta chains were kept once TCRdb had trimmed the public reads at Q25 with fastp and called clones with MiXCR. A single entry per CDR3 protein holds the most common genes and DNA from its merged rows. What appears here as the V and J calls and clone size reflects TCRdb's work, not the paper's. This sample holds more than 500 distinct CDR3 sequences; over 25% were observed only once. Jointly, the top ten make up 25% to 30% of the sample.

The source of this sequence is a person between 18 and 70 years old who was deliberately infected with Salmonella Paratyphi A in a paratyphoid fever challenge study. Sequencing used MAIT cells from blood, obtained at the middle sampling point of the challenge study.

The CDR3 in this case is CASSQDVEDWKETQYF. The nucleotide sequence is TGTGCCAGCAGCCAAGATGTTGAAGACTGGAAAGAGACCCAGTACTTC. The chain was built from TRBV3-1 and TRBJ2-5, with no reliable assignment of the D segment. The trim is 0 bases for V and 3 bases for J, with a gap of 14 bases between the germline ends. The CDR1 and CDR2 encoded by the germline V gene (reference sequence) are LGHDT and YNNKEL. From the cysteine up to the phenylalanine, the CDR3 has a length of 16 residues. Only the CDR3 DNA is retained, 48 bases long and in frame from the first base.